This T cell receptor (beta chain) originates from a study of shared clonotypes between healthy human individuals. For the study at large: The study drew on a couple of women and a few men aged 18 to 49 as donors.

The CDR3 covers 15 residues. The V gene's germline CDR1 is MNHEY and CDR2 SVGAGI. Trimming cost V 6 bases and J 6 bases, with 19 bases left between them. General study findings and limits: Naive subsets, compared against memory subsets, generally had larger estimated richness values.

Terminally differentiated effector memory CD45RA+ cells were excluded from the naive CD8 cells, which were CD45RO-negative and positively selected for CCR7. Clones were sequenced by immunoSEQ multiplex PCR, and TCRdb holds only the in-frame ones, with some missing. The top ten hold 24% of the sample, which has more than 600,000 clones, under 95% seen once. This clone showed up just once. What it binds is not known. Sequencing was performed on naive CD8+ T cells sorted from blood. This TCR derives from a man under 40 in good health. The gene calls are TRBV6-5 and TRBJ2-3; the D gene is possibly TRBD1 (6 bases). CDR3 nucleotides: TGTGCCAGCAGCCTGGTCCAGGGGAGAACGGATACGCAGTATTTT. Its translation: CASSLVQGRTDTQYF.